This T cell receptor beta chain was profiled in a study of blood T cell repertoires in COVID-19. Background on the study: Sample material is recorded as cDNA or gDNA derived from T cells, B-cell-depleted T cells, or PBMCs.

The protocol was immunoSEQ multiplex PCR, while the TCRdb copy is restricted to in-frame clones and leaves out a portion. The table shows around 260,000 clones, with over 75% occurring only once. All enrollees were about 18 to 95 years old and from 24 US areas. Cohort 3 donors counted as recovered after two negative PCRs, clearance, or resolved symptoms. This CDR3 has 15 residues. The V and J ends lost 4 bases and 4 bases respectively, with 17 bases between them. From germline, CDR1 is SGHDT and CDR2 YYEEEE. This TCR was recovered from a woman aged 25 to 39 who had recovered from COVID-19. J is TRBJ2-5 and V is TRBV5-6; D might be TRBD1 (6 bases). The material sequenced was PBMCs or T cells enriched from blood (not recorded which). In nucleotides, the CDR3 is TGTGCCAGCAGCGCGTCAGGGGTCGAGGGAGAGACCCAGTACTTC. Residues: CASSASGVEGETQYF.